Below, 3 T cell receptor beta chains from the same sample are listed, as sequenced in a study of T cell clonotyping in hematopoietic cell transplantation. Method: immunoSEQ multiplex PCR; TCRdb's copy keeps in-frame clones and lacks some. The sample lists about 10,000 clones, less than 60% occurring once. This specimen consisted of peripheral blood mononuclear cells, obtained 100 days after allogeneic stem cell transplant. The source is a female patient aged 45-60 years who had an allogeneic stem cell transplant from an unrelated donor, so the T cells may come from the graft donor. Some clones in this sample may be carry-over from other donors' samples.

The V call is TRBV6-5, the J call TRBJ1-1; no clear D gene. The CDR3 runs to 12 residues. V lost 4 bases and J 8 bases, leaving 11 bases between the germline ends. Germline assignment: CDR1 MNHEY and CDR2 SVGAGI. The chain's CDR3 is CASSFAGTEAFF. The DNA of the CDR3 is TGTGCCAGCAGTTTCGCCGGCACCGAAGCTTTCTTT.

The chain carries TRBV7-6 and TRBJ1-1; TRBD1 might be the D (6 bases). The V gene's germline CDR1 is SGHVS and CDR2 FNYEAQ. Between the trimmed V and J ends, which lost 5 bases and 4 bases, there was a span of 14 bases. The length of the CDR3 is 14 residues. CDR3 DNA sequence: TGTGCCAGCAGCCTTACAGGCAGGGGCACTGAAGCTTTCTTT. Translating it yields CASSLTGRGTEAFF.

The gene calls are TRBV30 and TRBJ2-7; perhaps TRBD2 as D (6 bases). The germline V gene encodes CDR1 GTSNPN and CDR2 SVGIG (reference sequence). V lost 5 bases and J lost 2, with 13 bases in between. The CDR3 is 13 amino acids. CDR3 in DNA: TGTGCCTGGTCATGGACTACCGCCTACGAGCAGTACTTC. Encoded protein: CAWSWTTAYEQYF.